This TCR beta chain stems from a study of CD8+ T cells in alopecia areata. After isolation, RNA underwent reverse transcription to generate cDNA as the sequencing template. Libraries were prepared by immunoSEQ multiplex PCR; TCRdb keeps only in-frame clonotypes and omits some of them. The profile shows around 100,000 clones, 60% of them singletons. Study conclusions and caveats: Scalp clonality dropped significantly under tofacitinib, as did expanded CD8+ top-100 clones.

The sample's treatment: oral pan-JAK inhibitor, 5-10 mg twice daily. As regards this clone: Its antigen is not known.

The CDR3 totals 15 residues. CDR1 and CDR2 from the germline V gene are MNHEY and SVGAGI. Trimming took 2 bases from V and 2 from J; bases not matched to a gene: 1. The rearrangement links TRBV6-5 to TRBJ2-5, with 11 positions matching TRBD1. Specimen: CD8+ T cells sorted from blood, collected at approximately week 56, from a patient treated with tofacitinib. The clonotype originates from a human donor with alopecia areata. The CDR3: CASSYGTGGQETQYF. The CDR3 nucleotides are TGTGCCAGCAGTTACGGGACAGGGGGGCAAGAGACCCAGTACTTC.